This T cell receptor (beta chain) was profiled in a study of tumor-infiltrating lymphocytes in primary liver carcinoma (dated by TCRdb to the late 2010s). Some background on the complete study: Between November 2015 and early 2016, a few patients in China with histopathologically diagnosed primary liver carcinoma had their tumors surgically resected. Of the five patients, three men and two women aged 30 to 69 years, four had hepatocellular carcinoma and one had combined HCC and intrahepatic cholangiocarcinoma. TCRbeta repertoire sequencing covered 35 or so specimens from 5 patients: around 25 tumor regions, 5 adjacent noncancerous liver tissues and 5 peripheral blood samples. Reproducibility between technical replicate repertoires was high, with correlation coefficients above 0.98 and mean shared-clone rates approximately 0.91. Across five regions of each liver tumor, along with adjacent normal tissue and blood, the study brought together TCRbeta repertoire sequencing, expression microarrays and whole-exome sequencing. Roughly 3.65 to 8 million productive TCRbeta reads were obtained per sample, and no significant difference in read depth was found between tissue types. The five patients had tumors staged T1-T3 N0M0, with maximum diameters ranging from roughly 4 to 10 cm.

RNA from unsorted whole blood was extracted with TRIzol reagent, and germline DNA was obtained with the DNeasy Blood & Tissue kit. At the time of sampling, the patients were treatment-naive and had chronic HBV infection. Around 3.9 milliliters of peripheral blood were collected into K2EDTA tubes before surgery. This clonotype was observed a few times. Its antigen specificity is not known. No per-base quality is available; no much larger clone lies one base away. TCRbeta-specific cDNA was reverse-transcribed from 500 ng total RNA using a constant-region primer and ProtoScript II reverse transcriptase. The TCRbeta libraries were prepared through three rounds of nested multiplex PCR following a slightly modified ARM-PCR procedure. Sample barcodes and Illumina adapters were added in a final 25-cycle PCR using Deep VentR polymerase. Before sequencing, amplicons of 200-500 bp were gel-purified using a QIAquick gel extraction kit. TCRbeta amplicons were sequenced on an Illumina HiSeq 2500 with 250-bp paired-end reads. The published analysis was carried out like this. To recover full CDR3 sequences, reads were quality-trimmed using Trimmomatic v0.33 and paired reads were then merged using FLASH v1.2.11. MiGEC v1.2.1b assigned V, D and J germline segments to the rearranged TCRbeta sequences. Clonotype statistics, along with Shannon-Wiener diversity indices, were calculated using VDJtools v1.0.0. To reduce sampling bias, subsequent analyses other than the diversity analysis used only the 250 most abundant clonotypes in each sample. Clones were called with MiXCR by TCRdb after fastp trimmed the public reads at Q25, and only in-frame beta chains were retained. A single entry per CDR3 protein holds the most common genes and DNA from its merged rows. What appears here as the V and J calls and clone size reflects TCRdb's work, not the paper's. Within this sample are some 180,000 distinct CDR3 sequences, with over 50% of them counted one time only. The ten biggest clones cover around three quarters of the sample.

Overall study outcomes, separate from this receptor: Comparison of CD4+ and CD8+ T cell repertoires was precluded by the use of bulk unsorted samples. The study included only four or five patients, and the authors note findings should be validated in a larger study. Pairs of tumor regions showed greater repertoire overlap (mean roughly 36%) than tumor-adjacent pairs (roughly 17%) or tumor-blood pairs (around 15%), which is consistent with antigen-driven expansion. Compared with blood, tumors had a significantly larger share of the repertoire taken up by the top 250 clones (p = 0.039). Only the TCR beta chain was sequenced, which likely underestimates true repertoire diversity because unpaired alpha chains were not captured.

The sequencing sample was made of peripheral blood. The TCR originated in a man aged 35-49 years with primary liver carcinoma and hepatitis B virus infection.

The sequenced DNA is TGTGCCAGCAGCTTAGGGCGGGAGGAGTACAATGAGCAGTTCTTC. This translates into CASSLGREEYNEQFF. The receptor chain draws on TRBV7-8 and TRBJ2-1; TRBD2 matches 8 bases in the middle. Relative to germline, V is missing 1 base and J is missing 4 bases, with 3 bases of the junction outside any gene match. The CDR3 starts with the cysteine, ends with the phenylalanine, and has 15 residues. Of the read, only the CDR3 DNA is kept; its 45 bases are in frame from base 1. According to the germline V gene, CDR1 reads SGHVS and CDR2 reads FQNEAQ.